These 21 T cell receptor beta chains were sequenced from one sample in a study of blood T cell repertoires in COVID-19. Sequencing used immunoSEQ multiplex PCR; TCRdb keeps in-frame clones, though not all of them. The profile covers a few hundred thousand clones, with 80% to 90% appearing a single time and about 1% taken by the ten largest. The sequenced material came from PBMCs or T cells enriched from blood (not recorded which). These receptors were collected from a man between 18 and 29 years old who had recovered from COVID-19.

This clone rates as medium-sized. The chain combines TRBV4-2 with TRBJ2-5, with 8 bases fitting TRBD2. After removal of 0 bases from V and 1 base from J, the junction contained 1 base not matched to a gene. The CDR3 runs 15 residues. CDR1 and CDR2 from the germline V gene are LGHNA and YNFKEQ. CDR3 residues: CASSQDRGGQETQYF. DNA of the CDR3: TGTGCCAGCAGCCAAGATCGGGGGGGCCAAGAGACCCAGTACTTC.

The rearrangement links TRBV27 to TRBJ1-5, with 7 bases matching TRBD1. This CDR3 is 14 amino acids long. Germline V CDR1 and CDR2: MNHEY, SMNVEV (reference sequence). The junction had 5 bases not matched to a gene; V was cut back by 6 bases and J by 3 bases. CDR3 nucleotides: TGTGCCAGCAGCGCGACAGGGTTCAATCAGCCCCAGCATTTT. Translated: CASSATGFNQPQHF.

The CDR3 loop is CASSERWRPANTGELFF. CDR3 sequence (DNA): TGTGCCAGCAGTGAACGTTGGAGGCCTGCGAACACCGGGGAGCTGTTTTTT. The chain employs TRBV25-1 and TRBJ2-2, with D perhaps matching TRBD2 (5 bases). This CDR3 contains 17 residues. The V end was cut by 2 bases, the J end by 0 bases, with 13 bases between. The germline V gene has CDR1 MGHDK and CDR2 SYGVNS.

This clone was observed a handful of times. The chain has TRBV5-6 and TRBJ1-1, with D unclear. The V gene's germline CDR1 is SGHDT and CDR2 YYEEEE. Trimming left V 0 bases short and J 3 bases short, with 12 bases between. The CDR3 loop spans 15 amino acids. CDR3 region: CASSLVRLVDTEAFF. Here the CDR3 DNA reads TGTGCCAGCAGCTTGGTCCGATTGGTAGACACTGAAGCTTTCTTT.

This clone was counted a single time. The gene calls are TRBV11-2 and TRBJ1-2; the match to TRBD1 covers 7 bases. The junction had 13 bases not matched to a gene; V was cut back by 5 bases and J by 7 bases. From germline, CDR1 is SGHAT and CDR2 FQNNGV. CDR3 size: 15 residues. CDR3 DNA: TGTGCCAGCAGCGCCAGAAGACAGGGAAGACCTGGCTACACCTTC. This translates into CASSARRQGRPGYTF.

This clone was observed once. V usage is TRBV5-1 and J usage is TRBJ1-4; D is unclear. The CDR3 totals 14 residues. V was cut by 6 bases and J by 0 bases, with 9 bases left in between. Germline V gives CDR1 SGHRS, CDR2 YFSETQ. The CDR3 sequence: CASTLLPTNEKLFF. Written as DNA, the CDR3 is TGCGCCAGCACCCTATTACCAACTAATGAAAAACTGTTTTTT.

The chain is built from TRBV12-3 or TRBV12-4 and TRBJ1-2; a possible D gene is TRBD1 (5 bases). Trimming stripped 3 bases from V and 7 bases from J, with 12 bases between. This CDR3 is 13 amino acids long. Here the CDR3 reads CASSLGQGSGYTF. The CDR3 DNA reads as TGTGCCAGCAGTTTGGGGCAGGGTAGTGGCTACACCTTC.

CDR3 region: CASRDGYTF. The CDR3 nucleotides read TGTGCCTCCAGGGATGGCTACACCTTC. The chain couples TRBV30 to TRBJ1-2; tentatively, D is TRBD1 (5 bases). Germline CDR1 reads GTSNPN; CDR2 reads SVGIG (reference sequence). V was pared by 7 bases and J by 6 bases, with 6 bases between. This CDR3 is built from 9 residues. The full variable domain, with the rest looked up from reference TRBV30 and TRBJ1-2, is SQTIHQWPATLVQPVGSPLSLECTVEGTSNPNLYWYRQAAGRGLQLLFYSVGIGQISSEVPQNLSASRPQDRQFILSSKKLLLSDSGFYLCASRDGYTFGSGTRLTVV.

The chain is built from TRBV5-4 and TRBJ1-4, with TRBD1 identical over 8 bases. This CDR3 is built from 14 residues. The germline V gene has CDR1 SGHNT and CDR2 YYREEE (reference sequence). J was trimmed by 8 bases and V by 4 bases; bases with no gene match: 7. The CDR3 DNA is TGTGCCAGCAGCCTGGACAGGGTGGGGGAAAAACTGTTTTTT. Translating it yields CASSLDRVGEKLFF. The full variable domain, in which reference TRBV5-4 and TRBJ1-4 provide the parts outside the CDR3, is ETGVTQSPTHLIKTRGQQVTLRCSSQSGHNTVSWYQQALGQGPQFIFQYYREEENGRGNFPPRFSGLQFPNYSSELNVNALELDDSALYLCASSLDRVGEKLFFGSGTQLSVL.

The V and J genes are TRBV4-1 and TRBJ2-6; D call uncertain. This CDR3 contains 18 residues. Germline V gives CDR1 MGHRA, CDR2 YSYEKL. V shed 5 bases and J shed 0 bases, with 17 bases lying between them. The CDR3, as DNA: TGCGCCAGCAGCGATCAGGCTTTTAACCTCTCTGGGGCCAACGTCCTGACTTTC. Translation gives CASSDQAFNLSGANVLTF.

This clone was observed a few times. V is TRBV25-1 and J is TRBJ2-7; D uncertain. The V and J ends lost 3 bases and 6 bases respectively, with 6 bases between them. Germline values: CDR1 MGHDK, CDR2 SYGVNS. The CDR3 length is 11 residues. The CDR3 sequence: CASSEGPEQYF. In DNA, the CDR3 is TGTGCCAGCAGTGAGGGCCCCGAGCAGTACTTC.

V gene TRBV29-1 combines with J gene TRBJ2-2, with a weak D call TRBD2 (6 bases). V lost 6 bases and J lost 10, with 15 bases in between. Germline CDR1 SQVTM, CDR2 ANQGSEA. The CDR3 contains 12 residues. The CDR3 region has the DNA TGCAGCGTCGCCGGGACTCCCGAGGAGCTGTTTTTT. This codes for CSVAGTPEELFF.

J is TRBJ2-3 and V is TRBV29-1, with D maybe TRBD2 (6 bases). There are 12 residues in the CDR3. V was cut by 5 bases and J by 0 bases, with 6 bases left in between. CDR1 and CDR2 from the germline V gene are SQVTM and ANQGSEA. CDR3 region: CSVSGSTDTQYF. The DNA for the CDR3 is TGCAGCGTTAGCGGGAGCACAGATACGCAGTATTTT.

CDR3 protein: CSVAQTGGDYGYTF. The CDR3 bases are TGCAGCGTTGCCCAGACAGGGGGCGACTATGGCTACACCTTC. J is TRBJ1-2 and V is TRBV29-1, with 10 bases lining up with TRBD1. This CDR3 has 14 amino acids. Unmatched junction bases numbered 5, after V lost 4 bases and J lost 3 bases. Germline CDR1 and CDR2: SQVTM and ANQGSEA.

This CDR3 reads CATGQETQYF. CDR3 nucleotide sequence: TGTGCCACCGGCCAAGAGACCCAGTACTTC. The V and J genes are TRBV18 and TRBJ2-5; D unresolved. The CDR3 spans 10 residues. The V and J ends lost 10 bases and 1 base respectively, with 4 bases between them. The V gene's germline CDR1 is KGHSH and CDR2 LQKENI.

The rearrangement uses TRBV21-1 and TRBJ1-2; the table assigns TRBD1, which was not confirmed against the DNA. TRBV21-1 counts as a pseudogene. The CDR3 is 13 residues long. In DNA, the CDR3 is TGTGCCAGCAGGAAACAGGGTTGGGATGGCTACACCTTC. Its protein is CASRKQGWDGYTF.

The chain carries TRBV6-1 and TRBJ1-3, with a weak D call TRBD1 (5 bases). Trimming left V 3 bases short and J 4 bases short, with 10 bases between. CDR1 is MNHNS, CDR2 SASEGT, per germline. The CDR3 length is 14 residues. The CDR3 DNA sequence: TGTGCCAGCAGTGATTTCCGGGGGGGAAACACCATATATTTT. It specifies CASSDFRGGNTIYF.

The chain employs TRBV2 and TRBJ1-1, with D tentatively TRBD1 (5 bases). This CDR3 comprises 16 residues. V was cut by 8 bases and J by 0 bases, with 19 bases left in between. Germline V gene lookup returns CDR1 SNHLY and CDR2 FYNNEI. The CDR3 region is CASRRVIDSMNTEAFF. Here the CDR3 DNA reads TGTGCCAGCCGTCGCGTAATAGACAGCATGAACACTGAAGCTTTCTTT. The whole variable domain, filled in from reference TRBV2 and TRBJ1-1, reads EPEVTQTPSHQVTQMGQEVILRCVPISNHLYFYWYRQILGQKVEFLVSFYNNEISEKSEIFDDQFSVERPDGSNFTLKIRSTKLEDSAMYFCASRRVIDSMNTEAFFGQGTRLTVV.

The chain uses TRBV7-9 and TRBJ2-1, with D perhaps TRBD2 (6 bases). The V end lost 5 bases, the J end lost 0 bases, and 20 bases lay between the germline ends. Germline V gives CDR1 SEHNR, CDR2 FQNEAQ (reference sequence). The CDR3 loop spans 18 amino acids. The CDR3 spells CASSPTRTLAASYNEQFF. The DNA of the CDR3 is TGTGCCAGCAGCCCAACCCGAACCTTAGCGGCCTCCTACAATGAGCAGTTCTTC.

The CDR3 sequence: CSVEGPNTGELFF. CDR3 sequence (DNA): TGCAGCGTTGAGGGGCCGAACACCGGGGAGCTGTTTTTT. This rearrangement joins TRBV29-1 to TRBJ2-2; possibly TRBD1 for D (5 bases). The germline V gene encodes CDR1 SQVTM and CDR2 ANQGSEA. The CDR3 extends over 13 amino acids. V lost 3 bases, J lost 0 bases, and 5 bases lay in between.

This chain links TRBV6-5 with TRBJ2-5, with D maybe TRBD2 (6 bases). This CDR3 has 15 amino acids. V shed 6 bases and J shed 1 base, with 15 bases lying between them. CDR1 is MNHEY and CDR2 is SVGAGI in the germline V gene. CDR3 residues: CASSSFLAAQETQYF. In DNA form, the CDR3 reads TGTGCCAGCAGCTCTTTTTTAGCGGCCCAAGAGACCCAGTACTTC.